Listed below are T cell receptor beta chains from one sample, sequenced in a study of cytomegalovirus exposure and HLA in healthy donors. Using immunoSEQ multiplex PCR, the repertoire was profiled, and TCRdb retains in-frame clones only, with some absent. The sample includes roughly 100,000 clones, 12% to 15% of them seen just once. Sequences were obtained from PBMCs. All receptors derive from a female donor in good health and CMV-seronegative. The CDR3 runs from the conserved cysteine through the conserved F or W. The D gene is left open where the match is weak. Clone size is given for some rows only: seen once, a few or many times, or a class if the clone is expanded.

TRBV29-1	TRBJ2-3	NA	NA	CSADGGPDTQYF	TGCAGCGCCGACGGAGGGCCAGATACGCAGTATTTT
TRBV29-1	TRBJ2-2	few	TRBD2	CSVIQTSGITGELFF	TGCAGCGTTATCCAGACTAGCGGGATCACCGGGGAGCTGTTTTTT
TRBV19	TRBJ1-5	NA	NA	CASSSGQFSNQPQHF	TGTGCCAGTAGTTCTGGACAGTTTAGCAATCAGCCCCAGCATTTT
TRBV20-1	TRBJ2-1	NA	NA	CSARREEQFF	TGCAGTGCGCGGAGGGAGGAGCAGTTCTTC
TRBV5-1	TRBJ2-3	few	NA	CASSSNTDTQYF	TGCGCCAGCAGCTCAAACACAGATACGCAGTATTTT
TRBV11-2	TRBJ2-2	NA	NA	CASFRGTNTGELFF	TGTGCCAGCTTTAGGGGAACGAACACCGGGGAGCTGTTTTTT
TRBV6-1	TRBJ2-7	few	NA	CASSLPRGGYEQYF	TGTGCCAGCAGCCTCCCCAGAGGTGGGTACGAGCAGTACTTC
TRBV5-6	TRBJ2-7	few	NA	CASSSVGEQYF	TGTGCCAGCAGCTCCGTCGGCGAGCAGTACTTC
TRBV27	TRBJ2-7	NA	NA	CASHQGHQGEQYF	TGTGCCAGCCACCAGGGTCATCAGGGGGAGCAGTACTTC
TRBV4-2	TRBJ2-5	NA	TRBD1	CASRPATGVETQYF	TGTGCCAGCAGACCGGCGACAGGGGTAGAGACCCAGTACTTC
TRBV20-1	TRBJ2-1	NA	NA	CSATVAAEQFF	TGCAGTGCTACGGTAGCAGCCGAGCAGTTCTTC
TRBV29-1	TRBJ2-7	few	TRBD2	CSVFTTGGTSYEQYF	TGCAGCGTCTTTACCACGGGAGGGACCTCCTACGAGCAGTACTTC
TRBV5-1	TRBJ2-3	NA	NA	CASSLAPRADTQYF	TGCGCCAGCAGCTTGGCCCCGCGGGCAGATACGCAGTATTTT
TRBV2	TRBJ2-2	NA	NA	CASSADRLNTGELFF	TGTGCCAGCAGCGCTGACAGGCTGAACACCGGGGAGCTGTTTTTT
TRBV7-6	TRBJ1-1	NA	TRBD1	CASSLDGTGGNTEAFF	TGTGCCAGCAGCTTAGACGGGACAGGGGGAAACACTGAAGCTTTCTTT
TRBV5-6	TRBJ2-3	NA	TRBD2	CASTLGGTSSTDTQYF	TGTGCCAGCACCCTTGGTGGGACTAGTTCAACAGATACGCAGTATTTT
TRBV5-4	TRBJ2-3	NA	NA	CASSSRGGTGSNTQYF	TGTGCCAGCAGCTCACGGGGGGGGACAGGGTCAAATACGCAGTATTTT
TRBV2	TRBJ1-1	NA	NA	CASSGDSEAFF	TGTGCCAGCAGTGGAGACAGTGAAGCTTTCTTT
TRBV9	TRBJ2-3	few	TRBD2	CASSPMAGGGTDTQYF	TGTGCCAGCAGCCCCATGGCGGGAGGGGGCACAGATACGCAGTATTTT
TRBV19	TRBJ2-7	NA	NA	CASSSSGEYEQYF	TGTGCCAGTAGTAGCTCAGGGGAATACGAGCAGTACTTC
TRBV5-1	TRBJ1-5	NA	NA	CASSRDIDQPQHF	TGCGCCAGCAGCCGGGACATCGATCAGCCCCAGCATTTT
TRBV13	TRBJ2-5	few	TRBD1	CASSLNAWTGGQETQYF	TGTGCCAGCAGCTTAAATGCTTGGACAGGGGGACAAGAGACCCAGTACTTC
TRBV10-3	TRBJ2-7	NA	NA	CAISESQELIYEQYF	TGTGCCATCAGTGAGTCACAGGAATTAATCTACGAGCAGTACTTC
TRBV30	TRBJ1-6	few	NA	CAWLGQANSPLHF	TGTGCCTGGTTAGGACAAGCTAATTCACCCCTCCACTTT
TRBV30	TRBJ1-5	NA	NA	CAWSRLGDNQPQHF	TGTGCCTGGAGTCGCCTCGGGGACAATCAGCCCCAGCATTTT
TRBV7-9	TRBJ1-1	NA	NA	CASSLLDRNTEAFF	TGTGCCAGCAGCTTACTAGACAGGAACACTGAAGCTTTCTTT
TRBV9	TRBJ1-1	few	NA	CASSVGSGKTEAFF	TGTGCCAGCAGCGTAGGGTCAGGGAAAACTGAAGCTTTCTTT
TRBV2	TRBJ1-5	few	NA	CASSEDQGYQPQHF	TGTGCCAGCAGTGAAGACCAGGGGTATCAGCCCCAGCATTTT
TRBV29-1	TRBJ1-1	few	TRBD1	CSAEGQEGTEAFF	TGCAGCGCTGAGGGACAGGAGGGCACTGAAGCTTTCTTT
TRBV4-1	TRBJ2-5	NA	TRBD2	CASSQRLAGGLETQYF	TGCGCCAGCAGCCAGCGTCTAGCGGGGGGGCTTGAGACCCAGTACTTC
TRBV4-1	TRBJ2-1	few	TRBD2	CASSQAPSGGNNEQFF	TGCGCCAGCAGCCAAGCCCCTAGCGGGGGGAACAATGAGCAGTTCTTC
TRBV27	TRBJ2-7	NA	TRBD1	CASSGTGYEQYF	TGTGCCAGCAGTGGGACAGGCTACGAGCAGTACTTC
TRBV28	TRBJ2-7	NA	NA	CASIEAASSYEQYF	TGTGCCAGCATAGAGGCAGCCTCTTCCTACGAGCAGTACTTC
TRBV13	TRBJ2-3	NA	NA	CASSFLTSTDTQYF	TGTGCCAGCAGCTTCCTCACTAGCACAGATACGCAGTATTTT
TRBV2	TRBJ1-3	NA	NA	CASNPLAPGNTIYF	TGTGCCAGCAACCCCCTAGCGCCTGGAAACACCATATATTTT
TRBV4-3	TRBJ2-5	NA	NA	CASSQADNQETQYF	TGCGCCAGCAGCCAAGCCGACAACCAAGAGACCCAGTACTTC
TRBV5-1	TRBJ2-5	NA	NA	CASSLVQVEGETQYF	TGCGCCAGCAGCTTGGTACAGGTGGAGGGGGAGACCCAGTACTTC
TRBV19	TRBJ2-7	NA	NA	CASSISGGGSYEQYF	TGTGCCAGTAGTATATCTGGGGGCGGGTCGTACGAGCAGTACTTC
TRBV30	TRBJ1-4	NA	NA	CACARLATNEKLFF	TGTGCCTGTGCTCGTTTAGCAACTAATGAAAAACTGTTTTTT
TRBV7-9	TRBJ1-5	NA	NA	CASSTTSWSGSGSNQPQHF	TGTGCCAGCAGCACCACCAGCTGGTCGGGGAGCGGGAGCAATCAGCCCCAGCATTTT
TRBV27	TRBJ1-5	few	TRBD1	CASRPGTGFNQPQHF	TGTGCCAGCAGGCCCGGGACAGGGTTCAACCAGCCCCAGCATTTT
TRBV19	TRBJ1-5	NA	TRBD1	CASGARQGNQPQHF	TGTGCCAGTGGGGCGAGACAGGGAAATCAGCCCCAGCATTTT
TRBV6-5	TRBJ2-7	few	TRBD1	CASSYSARGRYEQYF	TGTGCCAGCAGTTACTCGGCCAGGGGGCGGTACGAGCAGTACTTC
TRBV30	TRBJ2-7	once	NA	CACISDSIYEQYF	TGTGCCTGCATCTCAGACTCTATATACGAGCAGTACTTC
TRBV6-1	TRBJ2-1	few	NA	CASRGAGENEQFF	TGTGCCAGCAGAGGGGCAGGGGAGAATGAGCAGTTCTTC
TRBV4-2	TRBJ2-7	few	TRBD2	CASSQGSGGTSPDYEQYF	TGTGCCAGCAGCCAAGGATCGGGTGGGACTAGCCCCGACTACGAGCAGTACTTC
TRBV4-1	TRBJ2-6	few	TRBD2	CASSQPGLAFSGANVLTF	TGCGCCAGCAGCCAGCCGGGACTAGCGTTCTCTGGGGCCAACGTCCTGACTTTC
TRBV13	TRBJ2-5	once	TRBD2	CASSTLAGGWEETQYF	TGTGCCAGCAGTACACTAGCGGGGGGGTGGGAAGAGACCCAGTACTTC
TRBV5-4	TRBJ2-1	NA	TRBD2	CASSQTSGIGNEQFF	TGTGCCAGCAGCCAGACTAGCGGGATTGGTAATGAGCAGTTCTTC
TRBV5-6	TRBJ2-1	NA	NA	CASSLGTSPYNEQFF	TGTGCCAGCAGCTTGGGGACTTCCCCATACAATGAGCAGTTCTTC
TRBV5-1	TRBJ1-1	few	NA	CASSEDTYTEAFF	TGCGCCAGCAGCGAGGACACCTACACTGAAGCTTTCTTT
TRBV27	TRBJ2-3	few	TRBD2	CASSLGLAGGSTDTQYF	TGTGCCAGCAGTTTGGGACTAGCGGGGGGGAGCACAGATACGCAGTATTTT
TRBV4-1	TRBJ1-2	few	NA	CASSQELGGYGYTF	TGCGCCAGCAGCCAAGAGCTGGGGGGCTATGGCTACACCTTC